The following is a TCR beta chain sequence with its context. These data belong to a study of T cell changes during pregnancy in multiple sclerosis. CDR1 is MNHNY, CDR2 SVGAGI, per germline (reference sequence). Trimming cost V 3 bases and J 1 base, with 10 bases left between them. The CDR3 is 15 residues long. Generated by immunoSEQ multiplex PCR, the TCRdb table keeps only in-frame clones and is missing some. This table has about 40,000 clones, about 91% appearing once. Material: CD8+ T cells from peripheral blood mononuclear cells, obtained before pregnancy. The sequence came from a female donor with multiple sclerosis, enrolled in a pregnancy study. This sequence joins TRBV6-6 and TRBJ1-3, with unresolved D. CDR3 in amino acids: CASSYDDGSGNTIYF. In DNA, the CDR3 is TGTGCCAGCAGTTATGACGACGGGTCTGGAAACACCATATATTTT.